This T cell receptor beta chain derives from a study of shared clonotypes between healthy human individuals (TCRdb year 2020). For the study in its entirety: A few men and two women, aged 18 to 49 years, made up the cohort. For each donor, CD4 naive and CD4 memory were each given three plates, CD8 naive was given two plates, and CD8 memory was given one plate. Blood TCR repertoires of about five healthy adults were deeply sequenced to estimate repertoire size and the extent of clonotype sharing between individuals. To increase sequencing depth and limit assay-specific biases, TCR repertoire library preparation and sequencing were carried out by different laboratories using diverse techniques. Leukapheresis yielded between about 0.9 and 9.5 billion PBMCs per donor. Study-level results and caveats: When four donors were compared, the shared fraction of clonotypes was about 5.2% for naive CD4, about 4% for naive CD8, 2.3% for memory CD4, and roughly 0.43% for memory CD8. Sampling was limited to blood, and TCR repertoires in tissue likely differ from TCR repertoires in blood. Because the study included only a small number of donors, the genetic and exposure-history diversity represented was limited. Higher generation probabilities were observed for clonotypes shared by all four sorted-subset donors than for non-shared clonotypes. Estimated clonotype richness was generally larger for naive than for memory subsets. Pairwise subsampling indicated that sequencing depth was expected to affect the degree of clonotype sharing among donors. Rarefaction of sorted-subset datasets indicated incomplete sequencing despite the large sequencing depth.

TCR CDR3 regions were amplified from genomic DNA by multiplex PCR using the deep immunoSEQ assay. Extracted genomic DNA from each cell subset was spread evenly across all wells of several immunoSEQ 96-well plates, with each plate serving as a replicate. For sorted subsets, approximately 210 ng of genomic DNA, equivalent to 30,000 or so T cell genomes, went into each replicate PCR. Purified libraries were quantified with a Qubit 3.0 fluorometer, sized on a Bioanalyzer 2100, and re-quantified with the KAPA Library Quantification kit. Each immunoSEQ 96-well plate was sequenced on its own single-read 150-cycle Illumina NextSeq 550 flow cell. The study's processing was this. Because only junctional sequences without quality scores were contained in the immunoSEQ output, filtering matching that applied to full-length reads could not be performed. Sequences were annotated with PyIR, a Python wrapper for IgBLAST v1.9, using IMGT germline references to assign V/J genes and CDR3. Any read was removed if the V/J assignment was weak (E-value above 1e-6), the CDR3 was missing, or the read contained stop codons, out-of-frame junctions, or ambiguous translated residues. V3J clonotypes were defined by identical inferred V gene, J gene, and CDR3 amino acid sequence. To compute the percentage overlap between repertoires, the number of shared unique clonotypes was divided by the size of the smaller repertoire. RTK rarefaction, the Chao1 estimator, and Recon v2.1 estimates of unobserved clonotypes were used to assess repertoire richness. OLGA was used to compute generation probabilities for all TCRbeta clonotypes that the gDNA method yielded from several donors. This immuneACCESS table, as held by TCRdb, lists in-frame sequences with V and J called but not all clones. Of the missing ones, under half trace to an unresolved V gene in checked studies; the others have no known cause. The V and J calls and the clone size are those of that table, but D and trimming were determined from the DNA. The sample contains about 2.2 million clones, more than 85% of them found a single time. The ten largest clones represent roughly 1.8% of the sample.

Worth noting for this clone: Its antigen remains unidentified. No clone much larger than this one lies a single base away; base qualities are absent.

Reading the germline V gene gives CDR1 SQVTM and CDR2 ANQGSEA. Taken from cysteine to phenylalanine, the CDR3 has 15 residues. Only CDR3 DNA is held: 45 bases, read in frame from base 1. CD8 naive samples consisted of CD45RO-negative cells that were positively selected for CCR7, yielding a CD45RA+CCR7+ population without TemRA cells. Healthy HIV-negative adults with no recently reported acute infections or vaccinations were included as donors. Every donor was a Caucasian adult residing in Nashville, Tennessee, USA. Blood was obtained by leukapheresis, after which PBMCs were separated by Ficoll-Histopaque density gradient centrifugation and cryopreserved in liquid nitrogen vapor phase. Analytical flow cytometry was used to check the purity and quantity of each magnetically sorted T cell population. From each sorted fraction, genomic DNA was isolated and quantified by UV absorbance on a Nanodrop 2000c.

The origin of this receptor is a young man in good health. Some clones in this sample may be carry-over from other donors' samples. Recombination connected TRBV29-1 to TRBJ2-5; the D segment could be TRBD1, given 6 matching bases. The DNA matches TRBJ2-7 better at its end, which makes the J call doubtful. Sequenced input: naive CD8+ T cells from PBMCs. The intended sense of this specimen's cell subset or site label: CD45RA+CCR7+. The nucleotide sequence is TGCAGCGTTGAAGGGGCCTCAGGGGTCTCCTACGAGCAGTACTTC. It specifies CSVEGASGVSYEQYF.